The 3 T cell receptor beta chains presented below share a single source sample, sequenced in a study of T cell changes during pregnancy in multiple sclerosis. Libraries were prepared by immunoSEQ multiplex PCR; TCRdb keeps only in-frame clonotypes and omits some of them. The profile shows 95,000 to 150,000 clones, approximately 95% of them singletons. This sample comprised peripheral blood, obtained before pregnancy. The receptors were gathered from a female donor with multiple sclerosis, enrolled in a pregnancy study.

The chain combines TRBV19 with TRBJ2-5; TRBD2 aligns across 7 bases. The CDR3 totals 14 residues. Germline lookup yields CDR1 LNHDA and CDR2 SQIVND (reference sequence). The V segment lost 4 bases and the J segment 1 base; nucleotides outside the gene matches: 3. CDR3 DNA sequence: TGTGCCAGTAGTACTGGCGGGAGCCAAGAGACCCAGTACTTC. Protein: CASSTGGSQETQYF.

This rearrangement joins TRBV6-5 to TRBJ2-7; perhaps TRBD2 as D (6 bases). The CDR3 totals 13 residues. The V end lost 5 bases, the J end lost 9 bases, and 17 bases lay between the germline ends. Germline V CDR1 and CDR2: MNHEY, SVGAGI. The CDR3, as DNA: TGTGCCAGCAGTGGAGGGACCCCGGCCGGGCAGTACTTC. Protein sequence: CASSGGTPAGQYF.

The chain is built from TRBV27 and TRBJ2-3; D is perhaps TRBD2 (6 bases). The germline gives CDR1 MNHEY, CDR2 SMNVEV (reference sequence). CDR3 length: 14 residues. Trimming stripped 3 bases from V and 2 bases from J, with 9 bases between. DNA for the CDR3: TGTGCCAGCAGTTTGGAGGGCTTCACAGATACGCAGTATTTT. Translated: CASSLEGFTDTQYF.